These 24 T cell receptor beta chains were sequenced from one sample in a study of T cell repertoires in cytomegalovirus infection. TCRdb used MiXCR to reprocess the reads, holding one entry per CDR3 protein. The sample includes a few hundred thousand distinct CDR3 sequences, more than 25% of them seen just once. Sequenced: PBMCs. These receptors were collected from a human donor in good health (CMV status not recorded). Some clones in this sample may be carry-over from other donors' samples.

The rearrangement joins TRBV12-3 or TRBV12-4 to TRBJ2-1, with 7 bases aligning to TRBD1. With 4 bases clipped from V and 0 bases from J, the junction kept 6 bases outside the gene matches. This CDR3 has 16 amino acids. The DNA for the CDR3 is TGTGCCAGCAGTTCCTCCAGGGACAGCTCCTACAATGAGCAGTTCTTC. This codes for CASSSSRDSSYNEQFF.

There are a few counts of this clonotype. This chain connects TRBV4-3 to TRBJ2-3; D uncertain. Germline V gene data show CDR1 as LGHNA and CDR2 as YSLEER. V lost 3 bases, J lost 5 bases, and 12 bases lay in between. The CDR3 covers 14 residues. The CDR3 DNA sequence: TGCGCCAGCAGCCAGGACGGCCAAGGAGATACGCAGTATTTT. It yields the protein CASSQDGQGDTQYF.

In DNA form, the CDR3 reads TGTGCCAGCAGCCGACAGGGATTAAGGACCGGGGAGCTGTTTTTT. Residues: CASSRQGLRTGELFF. The chain joins TRBV7-2 to TRBJ2-2; 7 bases align to TRBD1. The CDR3 has 15 residues. Germline-derived CDR1 and CDR2 are SGHTA and FQGNSA. V lost 5 bases and J lost 5; bases outside the gene matches: 8.

This clonotype has just a few counts. The V gene is TRBV28, the J gene TRBJ1-1; 12 bases align to TRBD1. This CDR3 is built from 15 residues. Germline assignment: CDR1 MDHEN and CDR2 SYDVKM. V dropped 4 bases and J dropped 5; count of bases not matched to a gene: 5. The CDR3 DNA sequence: TGTGCCAGCAGTTCACCGGGACAGGGGGCGACTGAAGCTTTCTTT. Residues: CASSSPGQGATEAFF.

In DNA, the CDR3 is TGTGCCAGCAGTTCCGGCGGGAGGGCCTGGGAGACCCAGTACTTC. Translating it yields CASSSGGRAWETQYF. The chain combines TRBV27 with TRBJ2-5, with TRBD2 matching over 9 bases. This CDR3 has 15 amino acids. CDR1 MNHEY and CDR2 SMNVEV come from the germline V gene (reference sequence). The J segment lost 5 bases and the V segment lost 4 bases, leaving 8 bases of the junction unmatched.

The gene calls are TRBV7-2 and TRBJ1-1; no clear D gene. Trimming removed 5 bases at V and 0 bases at J, with 7 bases between. This CDR3 contains 13 residues. The V gene's germline CDR1 is SGHTA and CDR2 FQGNSA. CDR3 nucleotides: TGTGCCAGCAGCCGGAACATGAACACTGAAGCTTTCTTT. As protein: CASSRNMNTEAFF.

The chain couples TRBV7-6 to TRBJ1-4; 9 bases are shared with TRBD1. The junction had 8 bases not matched to a gene; V was cut back by 6 bases and J by 0 bases. Germline V gene data show CDR1 as SGHVS and CDR2 as FNYEAQ. CDR3 size: 17 residues. The CDR3 sequence is CASSLSGTGPTNEKLFF. CDR3 bases: TGTGCCAGCAGTCTCTCCGGGACAGGGCCAACTAATGAAAAACTGTTTTTT.

This clonotype was recorded a few times. The chain joins TRBV5-4 to TRBJ2-3, with 14 bases lining up with TRBD2. Germline V CDR1 and CDR2: SGHNT, YYREEE (reference sequence). This CDR3 has 19 amino acids. V shed 0 bases, J shed 0 bases, and the junction held 6 bases outside the gene matches. CDR3 bases: TGTGCCAGCAGCTTGGCCGGACTAGCGGGAGGCCGTAGCACAGATACGCAGTATTTT. Translating it yields CASSLAGLAGGRSTDTQYF. Supplemented by reference TRBV5-4 and TRBJ2-3, the full variable domain reads ETGVTQSPTHLIKTRGQQVTLRCSSQSGHNTVSWYQQALGQGPQFIFQYYREEENGRGNFPPRFSGLQFPNYSSELNVNALELDDSALYLCASSLAGLAGGRSTDTQYFGPGTRLTVL.

The J gene is TRBJ2-1, the V gene TRBV4-1, with a weak D call TRBD2 (5 bases). Germline V gives CDR1 MGHRA, CDR2 YSYEKL. The CDR3 is 17 residues long. V was shortened by 6 bases and J by 5 bases, with 23 bases between the two germline ends. CDR3 region: CASRTGWGEPVNNEQFF. The CDR3 nucleotides are TGCGCCAGCAGAACCGGTTGGGGAGAACCCGTCAACAATGAGCAGTTCTTC.

CDR3 protein: CASSPLLGSTDTQYF. The CDR3 nucleotides read TGTGCCAGCTCACCACTTCTAGGTAGCACAGATACGCAGTATTTT. The chain joins TRBV18 to TRBJ2-3; D ambiguous. Germline V gives CDR1 KGHSH, CDR2 LQKENI. V dropped 1 base and J dropped 0 bases, with 8 bases sitting between them. The CDR3 totals 15 residues.

J is TRBJ2-7 and V is TRBV20-1, with 11 positions matching TRBD2. V gave up 5 bases and J gave up 6 bases; unmatched junction bases: 6. The CDR3 is 13 amino acids. The germline V gene encodes CDR1 DFQATT and CDR2 SNEGSKA (reference sequence). The CDR3 spells CSAWLAGGGEQYF. The CDR3 coding sequence is TGCAGTGCTTGGCTAGCGGGAGGTGGCGAGCAGTACTTC.

CDR3 loop: CASIVSSGNTIYF. The CDR3 DNA sequence: TGTGCCAGCATCGTTAGCTCTGGAAACACCATATATTTT. The chain is built from TRBV2 and TRBJ1-3, with unresolved D. Trimming took 7 bases from V and 0 from J, leaving 7 bases between them. The CDR3 loop spans 13 amino acids. The germline CDR1 and CDR2 sequences are SNHLY and FYNNEI.

The chain employs TRBV6-5 and TRBJ2-1; the D gene is possibly TRBD1 (7 bases). CDR1 is MNHEY, CDR2 SVGAGI, per germline. V was clipped by 2 bases and J by 4 bases, with 15 bases between them. The CDR3 is 16 residues long. CDR3 region: CASSYDPQGGYNEQFF. In nucleotides, the CDR3 is TGTGCCAGCAGTTACGACCCTCAGGGGGGATACAATGAGCAGTTCTTC.

There are a few counts of this clonotype. The chain combines TRBV4-1 with TRBJ2-7, with TRBD1 matching over 9 bases. The CDR3 sequence is 16 residues long. The germline V gene encodes CDR1 MGHRA and CDR2 YSYEKL. V lost 1 base and J lost 2; bases outside the gene matches: 6. The CDR3 coding sequence is TGCGCCAGCAGCCAAGTTCAACAGGGGGCCCCCTACGAGCAGTACTTC. The encoded protein is CASSQVQQGAPYEQYF.

This clonotype has just a few counts. The chain recombines TRBV20-1 with TRBJ2-1; no reliable D call. Germline lookup yields CDR1 DFQATT and CDR2 SNEGSKA (reference sequence). Deletions cut 0 bases from V and 0 bases from J, with 9 bases between. The CDR3 is 15 amino acids. The CDR3 DNA reads as TGCAGTGCTAGAGACGCCCAAAGCTCCTACAATGAGCAGTTCTTC. Amino acids: CSARDAQSSYNEQFF.

This clonotype was found many times. The V gene is TRBV7-2, the J gene TRBJ1-3, with 8 bases matching TRBD1. Germline-derived CDR1 and CDR2 are SGHTA and FQGNSA. V shed 3 bases, J shed 0 bases, and the junction held 7 bases outside the gene matches. The CDR3 has 17 amino acids. The CDR3 loop reads CASSLKGTGASGNTIYF. The DNA for the CDR3 is TGTGCCAGCAGCTTGAAGGGGACAGGAGCCTCTGGAAACACCATATATTTT. The variable domain in full, with the rest retrieved from reference TRBV7-2 and TRBJ1-3, is GAGVSQSPSNKVTEKGKDVELRCDPISGHTALYWYRQSLGQGLEFLIYFQGNSAPDKSGLPSDRFSAERTGGSVSTLTIQRTQQEDSAVYLCASSLKGTGASGNTIYFGEGSWLTVV.

This clonotype was detected only a few times. The V gene is TRBV28, the J gene TRBJ1-2; D remains unclear. The germline gives CDR1 MDHEN, CDR2 SYDVKM. V was trimmed by 6 bases and J by 6 bases, leaving 14 bases between them. The CDR3 covers 13 residues. This CDR3 is CASSTQTTNGYTF. CDR3 nucleotides: TGTGCCAGCAGCACACAGACTACCAATGGCTACACCTTC.

This chain uses TRBV24-1 with TRBJ1-1; D is unclear. Per the germline V gene, CDR1 is KGHDR and CDR2 is SFDVKD. The CDR3 runs 11 residues. V was cut by 5 bases and J by 7 bases, with 7 bases left in between. The CDR3 region has the DNA TGTGCCACCAGTGGGCGTAATGAAGCTTTCTTT. Protein: CATSGRNEAFF.

The genes are TRBV7-8 and TRBJ2-7, with 7 nucleotides matching TRBD2. The V and J ends lost 5 bases and 0 bases, in that order; junction bases with no gene match: 10. Germline-derived CDR1 and CDR2 are SGHVS and FQNEAQ. This CDR3 region has 16 residues. The CDR3 coding sequence is TGTGCCAGCAGCCGGTTTGGGGGGGGAAGCTCCTACGAGCAGTACTTC. Translation: CASSRFGGGSSYEQYF.

This chain links TRBV19 with TRBJ2-3; D gene unclear. Deletions cut 9 bases from V and 4 bases from J, with 14 bases between. Germline V gene data show CDR1 as LNHDA and CDR2 as SQIVND (reference sequence). The CDR3 sequence is 13 residues long. DNA for the CDR3: TGTGCCAGCTCAATCCAAGTTCCAGATACGCAGTATTTT. Translating gives CASSIQVPDTQYF.

This clonotype has just one count. J is TRBJ2-1 and V is TRBV24-1; 7 nucleotides line up with TRBD1. CDR3 length: 13 residues. V lost 4 bases and J lost 9; bases outside the gene matches: 5. Germline assignment: CDR1 KGHDR and CDR2 SFDVKD. The CDR3, as DNA: TGTGCCACCAGTGACCGGGGACAGAGTGAGCAGTTCTTC. Encoded protein: CATSDRGQSEQFF.

This clonotype was seen only a few times. The chain is built from TRBV28 and TRBJ1-2; D is undetermined. CDR1 and CDR2 from the germline V gene are MDHEN and SYDVKM. Trimming took 11 bases from V and 4 from J, leaving 11 bases between them. The CDR3 runs 11 residues. In DNA, the CDR3 is TGTGCCCTAAAGGCGGCCTATGGCTACACCTTC. Encoded protein: CALKAAYGYTF.

This clonotype was seen many times. The genes are TRBV12-3 or TRBV12-4 and TRBJ2-5, with TRBD2 matching over 7 bases. The CDR3 spans 13 residues. V was clipped by 6 bases and J by 5 bases; unmatched bases: 6. The CDR3 DNA sequence: TGTGCCAGCAGCCTCAGCGGGATCGAGACCCAGTACTTC. Its protein is CASSLSGIETQYF.

In this sample, this clonotype turned up many times. This chain joins TRBV7-8 and TRBJ1-1; D gene ambiguous. The CDR3 is 11 residues long. V was pared by 5 bases and J by 3 bases, with 4 bases between. From germline, CDR1 is SGHVS and CDR2 FQNEAQ. Here the CDR3 DNA reads TGTGCCAGCAGCCCCCACACTGAAGCTTTCTTT. Translation gives CASSPHTEAFF.